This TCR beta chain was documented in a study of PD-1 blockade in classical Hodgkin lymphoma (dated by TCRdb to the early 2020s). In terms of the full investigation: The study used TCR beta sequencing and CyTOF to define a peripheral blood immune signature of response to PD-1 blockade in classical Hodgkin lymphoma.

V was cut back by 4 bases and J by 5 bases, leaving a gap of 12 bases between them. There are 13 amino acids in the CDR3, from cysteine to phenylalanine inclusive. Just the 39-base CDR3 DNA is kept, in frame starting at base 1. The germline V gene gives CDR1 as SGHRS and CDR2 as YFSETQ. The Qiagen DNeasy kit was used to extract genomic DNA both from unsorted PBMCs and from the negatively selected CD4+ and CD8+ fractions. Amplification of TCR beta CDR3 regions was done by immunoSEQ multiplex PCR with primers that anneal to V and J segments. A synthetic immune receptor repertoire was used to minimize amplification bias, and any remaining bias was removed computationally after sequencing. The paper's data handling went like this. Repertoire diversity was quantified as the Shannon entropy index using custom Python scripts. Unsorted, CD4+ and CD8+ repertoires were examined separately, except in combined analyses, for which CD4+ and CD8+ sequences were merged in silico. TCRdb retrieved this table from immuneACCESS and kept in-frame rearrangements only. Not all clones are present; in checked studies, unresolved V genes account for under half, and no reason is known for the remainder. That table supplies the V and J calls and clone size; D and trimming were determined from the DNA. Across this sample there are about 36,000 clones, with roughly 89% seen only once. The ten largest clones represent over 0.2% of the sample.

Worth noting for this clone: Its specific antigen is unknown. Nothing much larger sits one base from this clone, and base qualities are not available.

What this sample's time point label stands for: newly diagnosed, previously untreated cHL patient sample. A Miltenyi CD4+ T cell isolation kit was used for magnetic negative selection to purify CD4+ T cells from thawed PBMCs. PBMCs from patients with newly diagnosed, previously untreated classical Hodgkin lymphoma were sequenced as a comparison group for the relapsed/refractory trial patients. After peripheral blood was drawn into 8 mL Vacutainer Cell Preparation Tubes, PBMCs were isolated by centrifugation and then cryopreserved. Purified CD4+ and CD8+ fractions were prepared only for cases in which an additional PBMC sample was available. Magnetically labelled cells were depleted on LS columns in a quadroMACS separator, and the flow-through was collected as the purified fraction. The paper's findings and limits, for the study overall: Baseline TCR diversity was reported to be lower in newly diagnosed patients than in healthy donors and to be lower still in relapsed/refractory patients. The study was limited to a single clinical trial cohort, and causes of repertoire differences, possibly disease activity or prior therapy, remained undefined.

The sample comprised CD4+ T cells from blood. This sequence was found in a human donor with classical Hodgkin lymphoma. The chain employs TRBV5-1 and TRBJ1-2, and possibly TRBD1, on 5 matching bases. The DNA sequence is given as TGCGCCAGCAGCACGGCTGACAGATATGGCTACACCTTC. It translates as CASSTADRYGYTF.